Reported below is one T cell receptor (beta chain). No cognate antigen has been identified for it. Base qualities are not at hand, and no much larger clone is one base apart. From the cysteine up to the phenylalanine, the CDR3 has a length of 15 residues. Only the CDR3 part of the read is kept: 45 bases, read in frame from the first base. From the germline V gene, CDR1 is MDHEN and CDR2 is SYDVKM. V lost 5 bases and J lost 6 bases, and the count of bases not matched to a germline gene is 8. For memory conventional CD4 T cells, the sort was based on CD4+ CD45RA- CD25- cells. Before staining and sorting, a Miltenyi Pan T Cell isolation kit was used to pre-enrich the T cells. Primary tumors were characterized by immunohistochemistry for estrogen receptor, progesterone receptor, HER2 and Ki-67. Within a few hours after surgery, fresh surgical tissue was processed by cutting the tissue into small fragments. Tissue fragments were enzymatically digested with Liberase TL plus DNase for over 15 minutes and filtered through a 40-micrometer strainer. Sorting used a BD FACS Aria II with about 96-99% purity, after DAPI live/dead staining. Sorted cells were lysed in TCL buffer, and RNA was purified with a Norgen Single Cell RNA purification kit including DNase treatment.

Receptor libraries were prepared by bulk RNA-seq. Reads for this sample came from an Illumina HiSeq 2500. On the study's bioinformatics: For the separate targeted TCR-seq dataset, MiXCR version 2.1.5 with default parameters extracted and quantified CDR3 sequences from raw reads. Each TCR-beta clone in the separate targeted TCR-seq dataset was defined by the V gene, J gene and CDR3 sequence taken together. The separate targeted TCR-seq dataset was filtered by first dropping clones with fewer than three counts and then keeping only the 90% most strongly expressed clones in each sample. In the separate targeted TCR-seq dataset, Treg-Tconv overlap was calculated per tissue as the number of shared clones divided by the total number of Treg clones, multiplied by 100. TCRdb took the public reads, trimmed them with fastp at Q25, ran MiXCR for clone calling and kept in-frame beta chains. When rows share a CDR3 protein, they turn into one entry using the most common DNA and genes. TCRdb, not the original authors, processed these V and J calls. This sample comprises some 1,300 distinct CDR3 sequences, about 64% of them detected only once. The ten largest clones take up about 7% of the sample.

This record comes from a study of draining lymph node invasion in breast cancer (dated by TCRdb to 2020 to 2022). Regarding the research as a whole: Across breast cancer tissues, a separate targeted assay used bulk TCR-beta CDR3 sequencing to compare sorted memory regulatory T cells with memory conventional CD4 T cells. Matched non-invaded and tumor-invaded tumor-draining lymph nodes plus the primary tumor were contributed by each patient, with both Treg and Tconv subsets profiled. The separate targeted TCR sequencing covered lymph nodes from about 5 patients, with primary tumors sequenced for three of those patients.

Findings and caveats that apply to the study as a whole: Within each tissue, roughly 14-25% of Treg TCRs were also found among Tconvs, a result interpreted as suggesting peripheral Treg induction. TCRs shared between the Treg and Tconv subsets were regarded as suggesting, but not proving, a common clonal origin. Whether Treg conversion occurred in a given organ or whether converted Tregs recirculated between nodes and tumor could not be resolved from the data. Some of the top 100 tumor clones were detected in invaded and non-invaded nodes, and this detection was taken to suggest recirculation between tumor and draining nodes. Tracking of the top-100 tumor clones could be carried out in just a couple of patients. In the targeted TCR-seq data, Tregs appeared more clonally expanded than Tconvs in all tissues, and both subsets were less diverse in tumor than lymph nodes.

The chain employs TRBV28 and TRBJ2-2; 8 bases in the middle match TRBD1. The source of this sequence is a female donor with luminal breast cancer. The sample consisted of sorted memory CD4+ effector T cells from the tumor. The sample's cell subset or site, from its label and the paper: CD45RA-negative sorted CD4+ T cells (memory Tconv or effector/memory Treg). The CDR3 reads CASSGRQGYAGELFF. The DNA reads TGTGCCAGCAGTGGGCGACAGGGGTACGCCGGGGAGCTGTTTTTT.